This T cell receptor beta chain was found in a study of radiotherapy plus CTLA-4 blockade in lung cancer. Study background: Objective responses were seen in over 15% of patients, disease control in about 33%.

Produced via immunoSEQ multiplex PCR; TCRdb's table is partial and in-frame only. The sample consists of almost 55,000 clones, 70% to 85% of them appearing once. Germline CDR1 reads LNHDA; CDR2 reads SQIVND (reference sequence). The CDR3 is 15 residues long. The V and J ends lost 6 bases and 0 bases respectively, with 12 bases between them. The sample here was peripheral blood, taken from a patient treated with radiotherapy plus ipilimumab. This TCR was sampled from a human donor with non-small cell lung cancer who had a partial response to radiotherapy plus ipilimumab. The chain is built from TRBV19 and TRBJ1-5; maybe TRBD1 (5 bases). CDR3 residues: CASSPQADSNQPQHF. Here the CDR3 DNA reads TGTGCCAGTAGCCCACAGGCTGATAGCAATCAGCCCCAGCATTTT.